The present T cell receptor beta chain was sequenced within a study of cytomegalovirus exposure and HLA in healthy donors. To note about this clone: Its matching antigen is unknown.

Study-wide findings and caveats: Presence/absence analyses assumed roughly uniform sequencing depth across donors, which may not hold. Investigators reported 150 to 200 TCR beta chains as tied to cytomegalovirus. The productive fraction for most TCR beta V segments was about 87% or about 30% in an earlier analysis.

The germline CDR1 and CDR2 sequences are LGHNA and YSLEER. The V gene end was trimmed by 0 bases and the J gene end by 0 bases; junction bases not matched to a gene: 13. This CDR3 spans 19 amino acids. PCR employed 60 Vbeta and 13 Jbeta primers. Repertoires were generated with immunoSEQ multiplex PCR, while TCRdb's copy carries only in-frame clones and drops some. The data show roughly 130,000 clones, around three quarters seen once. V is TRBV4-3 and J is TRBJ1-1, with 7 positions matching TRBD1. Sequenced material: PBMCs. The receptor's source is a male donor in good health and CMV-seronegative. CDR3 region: CASSQDIQGVALMNTEAFF. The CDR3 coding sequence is TGCGCCAGCAGCCAAGATATCCAGGGGGTGGCCCTAATGAACACTGAAGCTTTCTTT.